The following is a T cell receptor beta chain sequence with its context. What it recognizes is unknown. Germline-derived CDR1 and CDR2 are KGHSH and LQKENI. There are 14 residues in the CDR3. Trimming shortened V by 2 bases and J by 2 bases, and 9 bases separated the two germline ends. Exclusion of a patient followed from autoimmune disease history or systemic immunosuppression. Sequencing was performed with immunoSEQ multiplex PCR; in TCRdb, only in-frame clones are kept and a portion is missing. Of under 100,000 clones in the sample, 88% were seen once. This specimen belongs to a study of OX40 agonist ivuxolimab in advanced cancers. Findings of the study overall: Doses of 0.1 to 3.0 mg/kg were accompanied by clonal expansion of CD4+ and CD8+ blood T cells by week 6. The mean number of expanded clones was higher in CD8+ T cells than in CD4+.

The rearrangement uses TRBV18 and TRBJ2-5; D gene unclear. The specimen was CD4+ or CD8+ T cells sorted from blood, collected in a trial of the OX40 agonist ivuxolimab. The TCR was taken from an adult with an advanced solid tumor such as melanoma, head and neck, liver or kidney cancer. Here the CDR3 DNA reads TGTGCCAGCTCACCAAAGAACGAGCAAGAGACCCAGTACTTC. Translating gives CASSPKNEQETQYF. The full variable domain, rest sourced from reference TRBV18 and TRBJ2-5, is NAGVMQNPRHLVRRRGQEARLRCSPMKGHSHVYWYRQLPEEGLKFMVYLQKENIIDESGMPKERFSAEFPKEGPSILRIQQVVRGDSAAYFCASSPKNEQETQYFGPGTRLLVL.